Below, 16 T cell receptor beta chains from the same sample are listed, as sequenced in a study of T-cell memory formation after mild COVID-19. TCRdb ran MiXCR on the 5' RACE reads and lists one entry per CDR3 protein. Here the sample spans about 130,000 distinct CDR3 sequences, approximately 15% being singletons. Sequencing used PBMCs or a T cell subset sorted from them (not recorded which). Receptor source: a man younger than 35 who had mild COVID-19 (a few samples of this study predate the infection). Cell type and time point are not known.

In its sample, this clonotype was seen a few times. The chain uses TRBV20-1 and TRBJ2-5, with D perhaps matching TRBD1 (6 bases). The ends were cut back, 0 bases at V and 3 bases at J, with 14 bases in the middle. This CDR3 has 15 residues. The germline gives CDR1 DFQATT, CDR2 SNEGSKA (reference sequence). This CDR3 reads CSAREVLGAKETQYF. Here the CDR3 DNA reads TGCAGTGCTAGAGAAGTTCTGGGGGCTAAAGAGACCCAGTACTTC.

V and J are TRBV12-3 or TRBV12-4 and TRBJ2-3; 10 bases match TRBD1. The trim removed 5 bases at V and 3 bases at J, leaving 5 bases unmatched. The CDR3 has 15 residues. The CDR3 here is CASSRDRGGTDTQYF. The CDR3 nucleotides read TGTGCCAGCAGTCGGGACAGGGGCGGGACAGATACGCAGTATTTT.

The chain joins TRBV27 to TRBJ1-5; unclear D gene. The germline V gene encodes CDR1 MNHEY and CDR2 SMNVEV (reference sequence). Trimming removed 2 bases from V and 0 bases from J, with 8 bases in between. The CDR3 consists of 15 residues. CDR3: CASSLRGNSNQPQHF. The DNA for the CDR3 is TGTGCCAGCAGTTTAAGAGGGAATAGCAATCAGCCCCAGCATTTT.

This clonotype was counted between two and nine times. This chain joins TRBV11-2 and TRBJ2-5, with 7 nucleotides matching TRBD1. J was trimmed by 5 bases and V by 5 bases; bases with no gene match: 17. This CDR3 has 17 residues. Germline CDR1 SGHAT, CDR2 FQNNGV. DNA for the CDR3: TGTGCCAGCAGCCCAGGGTGGGTCGACAGGGATCGGGAGACCCAGTACTTC. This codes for CASSPGWVDRDRETQYF.

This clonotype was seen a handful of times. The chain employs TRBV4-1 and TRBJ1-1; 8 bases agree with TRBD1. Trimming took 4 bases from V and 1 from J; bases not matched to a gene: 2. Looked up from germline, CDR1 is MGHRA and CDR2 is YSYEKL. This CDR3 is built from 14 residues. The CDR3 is CASSLQGANTEAFF. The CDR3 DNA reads TGCGCCAGCAGCCTTCAGGGGGCGAACACTGAAGCTTTCTTT.

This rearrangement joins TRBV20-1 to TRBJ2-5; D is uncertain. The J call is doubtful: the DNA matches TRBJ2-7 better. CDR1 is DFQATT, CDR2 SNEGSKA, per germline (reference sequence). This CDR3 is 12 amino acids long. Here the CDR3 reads CSAPDGVNEQYF. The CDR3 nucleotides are TGCAGTGCGCCGGACGGTGTAAACGAGCAGTACTTC.

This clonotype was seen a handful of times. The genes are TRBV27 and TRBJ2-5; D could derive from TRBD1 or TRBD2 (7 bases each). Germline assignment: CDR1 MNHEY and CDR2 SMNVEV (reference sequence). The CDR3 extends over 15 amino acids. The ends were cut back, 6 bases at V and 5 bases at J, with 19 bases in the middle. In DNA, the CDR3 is TGTGCCAGCAGCCAGGGGGGGTCCCTGGGGGAGACCCAGTACTTC. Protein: CASSQGGSLGETQYF.

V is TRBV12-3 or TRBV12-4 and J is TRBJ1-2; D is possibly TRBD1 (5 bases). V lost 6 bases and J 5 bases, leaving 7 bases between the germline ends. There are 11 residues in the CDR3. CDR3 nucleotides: TGTGCCAGCAGCTCAGGGTATGGCTACACCTTC. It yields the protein CASSSGYGYTF.

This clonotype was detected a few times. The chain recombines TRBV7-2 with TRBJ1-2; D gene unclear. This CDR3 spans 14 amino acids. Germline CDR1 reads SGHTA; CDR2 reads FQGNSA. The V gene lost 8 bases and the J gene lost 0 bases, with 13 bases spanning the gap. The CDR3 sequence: CASGRGGSNYGYTF. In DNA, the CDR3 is TGTGCCAGCGGCCGGGGAGGATCTAACTATGGCTACACCTTC. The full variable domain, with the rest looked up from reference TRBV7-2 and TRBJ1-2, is GAGVSQSPSNKVTEKGKDVELRCDPISGHTALYWYRQSLGQGLEFLIYFQGNSAPDKSGLPSDRFSAERTGGSVSTLTIQRTQQEDSAVYLCASGRGGSNYGYTFGSGTRLTVV.

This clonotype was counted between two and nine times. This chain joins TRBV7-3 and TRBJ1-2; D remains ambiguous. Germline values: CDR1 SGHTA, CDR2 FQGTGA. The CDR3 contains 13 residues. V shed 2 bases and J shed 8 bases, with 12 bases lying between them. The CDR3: CASSLLGLAGYTF. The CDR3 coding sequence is TGTGCCAGCAGCTTACTAGGTCTTGCGGGCTACACCTTC.

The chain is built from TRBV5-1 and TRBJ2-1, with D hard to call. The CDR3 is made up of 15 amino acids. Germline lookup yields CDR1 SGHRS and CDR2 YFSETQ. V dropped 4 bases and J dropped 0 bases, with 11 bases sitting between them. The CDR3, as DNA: TGCGCCAGCAGCGCGTCGGCCTACTCCTACAATGAGCAGTTCTTC. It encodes CASSASAYSYNEQFF.

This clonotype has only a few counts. CDR3 sequence: CASSKQPQLAGETDTQYF. CDR3 in DNA: TGTGCCAGCAGTAAACAACCCCAACTAGCGGGGGAGACAGATACGCAGTATTTT. The genes are TRBV6-2 or TRBV6-3 and TRBJ2-3; 11 bases line up with TRBD2. CDR1 and CDR2 from the germline V gene are MNHEY and SVGEGT. The CDR3 contains 18 residues. Losses at the gene ends were 5 bases for V and 3 bases for J; bases not matched to a gene: 13.

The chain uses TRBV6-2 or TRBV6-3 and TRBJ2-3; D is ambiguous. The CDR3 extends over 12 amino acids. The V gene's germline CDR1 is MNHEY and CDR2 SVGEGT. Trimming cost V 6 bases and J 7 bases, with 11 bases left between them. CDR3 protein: CASSDIGYTQYF. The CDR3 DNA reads TGTGCCAGCAGCGACATCGGGTATACGCAGTATTTT.

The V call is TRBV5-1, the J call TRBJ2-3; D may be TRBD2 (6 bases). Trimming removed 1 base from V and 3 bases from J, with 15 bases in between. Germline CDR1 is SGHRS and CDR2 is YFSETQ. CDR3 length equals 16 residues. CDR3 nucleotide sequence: TGCGCCAGCAGCTTGTCGGGCTCGGGGGTAACAGATACGCAGTATTTT. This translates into CASSLSGSGVTDTQYF.

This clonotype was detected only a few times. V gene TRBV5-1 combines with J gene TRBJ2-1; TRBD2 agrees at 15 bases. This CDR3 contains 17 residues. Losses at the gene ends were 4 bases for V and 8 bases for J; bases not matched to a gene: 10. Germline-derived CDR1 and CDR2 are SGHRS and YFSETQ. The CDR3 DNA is TGCGCCAGCAGCCTTCTGGGACTAGCGGGGGGTAGCGATGAGCAGTTCTTC. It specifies CASSLLGLAGGSDEQFF.

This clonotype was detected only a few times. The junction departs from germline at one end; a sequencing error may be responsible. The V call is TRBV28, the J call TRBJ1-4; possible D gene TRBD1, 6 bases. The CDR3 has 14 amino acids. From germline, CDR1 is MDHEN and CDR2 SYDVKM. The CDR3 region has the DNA TGTGCCAGCAGCTGGGGGGCAACCAATGAAAAACTGTTTTTT. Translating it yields CASSWGATNEKLFF.